Below are 30 T cell receptor beta chains sequenced from a single sample in a study of PD-L1 blockade in urothelial cancer. Time point of the sample: pretreatment peripheral blood. Sequenced by immunoSEQ multiplex PCR; TCRdb stores in-frame clones only, minus some. Of about 95,000 clones in the sample, around 87% are singletons; the top ten hold roughly 2%. Sequences were derived from PBMCs, sampled around atezolizumab (anti-PD-L1) treatment. All receptors derive from a man aged 60 to 75 with urothelial cancer.

This chain uses TRBV11-1 with TRBJ1-2, with 8 bases matching TRBD1. The V segment lost 5 bases and the J segment 6 bases; nucleotides outside the gene matches: 8. The germline V gene has CDR1 SGHAT and CDR2 FQDESV (reference sequence). CDR3 length equals 14 residues. CDR3 sequence: CASSLFGQGDGYTF. In DNA, the CDR3 is TGTGCCAGCAGCCTCTTTGGACAGGGTGATGGCTACACCTTC.

The sample holds one count of this clone. The rearrangement joins TRBV7-2 to TRBJ2-7; 14 positions match TRBD2. V shed 4 bases, J shed 6 bases, and the junction held 2 bases outside the gene matches. Germline V lookup: CDR1 SGHTA, CDR2 FQGNSA. The CDR3 sequence is 14 residues long. In nucleotides, the CDR3 is TGTGCCAGCAGCTCGGGACTAGCGGGAGCCGAGCAGTACTTC. Translated: CASSSGLAGAEQYF.

V and J are TRBV6-8 and TRBJ1-5, with 8 nucleotides matching TRBD1. V was pared by 2 bases and J by 4 bases, with 7 bases of the junction left unmatched. The germline V gene has CDR1 MNHGY and CDR2 SAAAGT. The CDR3 has 16 amino acids. In DNA, the CDR3 is TGTGCCAGCAGTTACCGCGTCAGGGGGCGAAATCAGCCCCAGCATTTT. It specifies CASSYRVRGRNQPQHF.

The rearrangement uses TRBV6-5 and TRBJ1-5, with D unresolved. Germline CDR1 MNHEY, CDR2 SVGAGI. V gave up 2 bases and J gave up 5 bases, with 10 bases separating them. The CDR3 runs 14 residues. The CDR3 spells CASSYTQVDQPQHF. The CDR3 DNA reads as TGTGCCAGCAGTTACACCCAGGTGGATCAGCCCCAGCATTTT.

The rearrangement joins TRBV6-6 to TRBJ2-7; TRBD1 matches 7 bases. V was clipped by 5 bases and J by 3 bases; unmatched bases: 7. The CDR3 is 14 amino acids. The germline CDR1 and CDR2 sequences are MNHNY and SVGAGI (reference sequence). The CDR3 protein is CASSRPGQLYEQYF. The CDR3 nucleotides are TGTGCCAGCAGTCGCCCGGGACAGCTCTACGAGCAGTACTTC.

The chain links TRBV19 to TRBJ2-7; weak D call: TRBD1 (6 bases). Germline loops: CDR1 LNHDA, CDR2 SQIVND (reference sequence). The CDR3 is 15 amino acids. Trimming pared 4 bases from V and 6 bases from J, leaving 19 bases between. DNA for the CDR3: TGTGCCAGTAGTAGTTCGGCAGGGGCTTCCGGCGAGCAGTACTTC. Translated, it gives CASSSSAGASGEQYF.

CDR3 sequence reads: CASSSTIDREETQYF. In nucleotides, the CDR3 is TGCGCCAGCAGCTCGACCATTGACAGGGAAGAGACCCAGTACTTC. The J gene is TRBJ2-5, the V gene TRBV5-1; 7 bases agree with TRBD1. Trimming took 3 bases from V and 3 from J; bases not matched to a gene: 8. The germline V gene encodes CDR1 SGHRS and CDR2 YFSETQ. The CDR3 is made up of 15 amino acids.

This clone was seen once. The CDR3 DNA sequence: TGCGCCAGCAGACCGGCCGGGTCCCCCTACAATGAGCAGTTCTTC. Translated: CASRPAGSPYNEQFF. V is TRBV5-1 and J is TRBJ2-1; no firm D call. V was trimmed by 5 bases and J by 2 bases, leaving 14 bases between them. CDR1 SGHRS and CDR2 YFSETQ come from the germline V gene. The CDR3 extends over 15 amino acids.

The rearrangement joins TRBV19 to TRBJ2-1; TRBD1 matches 10 bases. The CDR3 contains 17 residues. The V and J ends lost 5 bases and 6 bases, in that order; junction bases with no gene match: 13. Per the germline V gene, CDR1 is LNHDA and CDR2 is SQIVND (reference sequence). CDR3 in amino acids: CASSLLTGGLVGNEQFF. The DNA for the CDR3 is TGTGCCAGTAGTCTCCTGACAGGGGGCCTGGTTGGCAATGAGCAGTTCTTC.

This sequence joins TRBV6-5 and TRBJ1-2; 8 bases match TRBD1. The germline gives CDR1 MNHEY, CDR2 SVGAGI. This CDR3 region has 13 residues. The V segment lost 2 bases and the J segment 10 bases; nucleotides outside the gene matches: 6. The CDR3 protein is CASSYASRGPYTF. The CDR3 coding sequence is TGTGCCAGCAGTTACGCCTCCAGGGGGCCCTACACCTTC.

This clone was picked up a small number of times. The gene calls are TRBV5-1 and TRBJ1-3; the D is unclear. There are 16 residues in the CDR3. Trimming took 5 bases from V and 0 from J, leaving 15 bases between them. Looked up from germline, CDR1 is SGHRS and CDR2 is YFSETQ. CDR3 coding DNA: TGCGCCAGCAGTACCCTTACTGGGAGCTCTGGAAACACCATATATTTT. Translation: CASSTLTGSSGNTIYF.

This clone was observed a handful of times. V and J are TRBV15 and TRBJ2-2; 11 nucleotides line up with TRBD1. Germline V CDR1 and CDR2: LNHNV, YYDKDF (reference sequence). The CDR3 is 14 residues long. Unmatched junction bases numbered 5, after V lost 7 bases and J lost 7 bases. In nucleotides, the CDR3 is TGTGCCACCAAGAGGACAGGGGGCCACGGGGAGCTGTTTTTT. Its protein is CATKRTGGHGELFF.

The gene calls are TRBV15 and TRBJ1-1; D is uncertain. Trimming pared 0 bases from V and 3 bases from J, leaving 17 bases between. Germline V lookup: CDR1 LNHNV, CDR2 YYDKDF (reference sequence). CDR3 size: 17 residues. Here the CDR3 DNA reads TGTGCCACCAGCAGAGAAGACGGATCTTCGCGGGACACTGAAGCTTTCTTT. Protein: CATSREDGSSRDTEAFF.

The chain links TRBV7-2 to TRBJ2-1; 7 positions agree with TRBD2. After removal of 5 bases from V and 7 bases from J, the junction contained 11 bases not matched to a gene. The CDR3 covers 15 residues. Looked up from germline, CDR1 is SGHTA and CDR2 is FQGNSA. The CDR3 protein is CASSPPGLRINEQFF. In nucleotides, the CDR3 is TGTGCCAGCAGCCCACCGGGACTAAGAATAAATGAGCAGTTCTTC.

The chain carries TRBV5-6 and TRBJ2-3; perhaps TRBD2 as D (5 bases). Trimming removed 4 bases at V and 4 bases at J, with 19 bases between. The CDR3 consists of 16 residues. Germline V CDR1 and CDR2: SGHDT, YYEEEE. The CDR3 protein is CASSPAGKSVSDTQYF. The CDR3 coding sequence is TGTGCCAGCAGCCCGGCGGGCAAGTCGGTGTCAGATACGCAGTATTTT.

This clone came up once. The chain combines TRBV6-1 with TRBJ1-2; possible D gene TRBD1, 5 bases. CDR1 is MNHNS, CDR2 SASEGT, per germline. V lost 2 bases, J lost 2 bases, and 9 bases lay in between. This CDR3 spans 14 amino acids. The CDR3 here is CASSERGVNYGYTF. The DNA for the CDR3 is TGTGCCAGCAGTGAACGGGGGGTCAACTATGGCTACACCTTC.

The chain recombines TRBV5-5 with TRBJ2-3; 9 positions agree with TRBD2. V lost 3 bases and J lost 1; bases outside the gene matches: 3. Germline V lookup: CDR1 SGHKS, CDR2 YYEKEE (reference sequence). The CDR3 loop spans 15 amino acids. DNA for the CDR3: TGTGCCAGCAGCTGGGTAGCGGGGGGCACAGATACGCAGTATTTT. Translation gives CASSWVAGGTDTQYF.

This chain joins TRBV6-6 and TRBJ1-1; tentatively, D is TRBD1 (6 bases). This CDR3 region has 15 residues. Trimming took 6 bases from V and 5 from J, leaving 19 bases between them. CDR1 and CDR2 (germline): MNHNY, SVGAGI (reference sequence). CDR3 DNA: TGTGCCAGCAGCCCGGGGCACAGGGTGAGGACTGAAGCTTTCTTT. This codes for CASSPGHRVRTEAFF.

The V and J genes are TRBV9 and TRBJ1-1; tentative D call: TRBD1 (6 bases). V was cut by 7 bases and J by 11 bases, with 18 bases left in between. The CDR3 runs to 12 residues. CDR1 is SGDLS and CDR2 is YYNGEE in the germline V gene. The CDR3 DNA follows: TGTGCCAGCGGGGGCGGTACGATTGGGGCTTTCTTT. It translates to CASGGGTIGAFF.

The chain carries TRBV5-6 and TRBJ1-2, with D unclear. V was cut by 2 bases and J by 4 bases, with 9 bases left in between. Germline CDR1 reads SGHDT; CDR2 reads YYEEEE. CDR3 size: 13 residues. The CDR3 DNA reads TGTGCCAGCAGCTTCCCGGGGATCTATGGCTACACCTTC. Encoded protein: CASSFPGIYGYTF.

For this clone: The sample contains more than one DNA sequence encoding this CDR3. The J gene is TRBJ2-1, the V gene TRBV18, with 9 bases identical to TRBD1. V trimming: 3 bases; J trimming: 4 bases; junction bases outside the gene matches: 4. CDR1 and CDR2 from the germline V gene are KGHSH and LQKENI. The CDR3 sequence is 15 residues long. CDR3 sequence reads: CASSPGQGGYNEQFF. The CDR3 DNA sequence: TGTGCCAGCTCACCGGGACAGGGCGGGTACAATGAGCAGTTCTTC. Looking up the rest from reference TRBV18 and TRBJ2-1 gives the full variable domain: NAGVMQNPRHLVRRRGQEARLRCSPMKGHSHVYWYRQLPEEGLKFMVYLQKENIIDESGMPKERFSAEFPKEGPSILRIQQVVRGDSAAYFCASSPGQGGYNEQFFGPGTRLTVL.

CDR3 amino acids: CSVSSYNEQFF. In nucleotides, the CDR3 is TGCAGTGTATCCTCCTACAATGAGCAGTTCTTC. The rearrangement uses TRBV20-1 and TRBJ2-1; D unclear. CDR3 length: 11 residues. Germline lookup yields CDR1 DFQATT and CDR2 SNEGSKA (reference sequence). With 7 bases removed from V and 0 bases from J, the gap between germline ends came to 4 bases.

The rearrangement uses TRBV19 and TRBJ2-3, with 7 nucleotides matching TRBD2. This CDR3 region has 15 residues. Trimming cost V 2 bases and J 4 bases; bases outside gene matches: 6. CDR1 and CDR2 from the germline V gene are LNHDA and SQIVND (reference sequence). CDR3 DNA sequence: TGTGCCAGTAGTATAAGCGGCGGGAGTTCAGATACGCAGTATTTT. The encoded protein is CASSISGGSSDTQYF. Full variable domain (missing parts from reference TRBV19 and TRBJ2-3): DGGITQSPKYLFRKEGQNVTLSCEQNLNHDAMYWYRQDPGQGLRLIYYSQIVNDFQKGDIAEGYSVSREKKESFPLTVTSAQKNPTAFYLCASSISGGSSDTQYFGPGTRLTVL.

This chain joins TRBV19 and TRBJ1-1; D unclear. CDR3 length: 13 residues. Trimming cost V 4 bases and J 7 bases, with 13 bases left between them. Germline CDR1 and CDR2: LNHDA and SQIVND (reference sequence). The CDR3 sequence is CASSTAPGDEAFF. The DNA for the CDR3 is TGTGCCAGTAGTACGGCGCCGGGAGATGAAGCTTTCTTT.

The rearrangement uses TRBV5-1 and TRBJ1-1; a possible D gene is TRBD1 (6 bases). Germline values: CDR1 SGHRS, CDR2 YFSETQ. V was shortened by 3 bases and J by 2 bases, with 11 bases between the two germline ends. CDR3 length: 14 residues. The CDR3 DNA reads TGCGCCAGCAGCTCACAGGGCTATAACACTGAAGCTTTCTTT. This sequence encodes CASSSQGYNTEAFF.

Comments on this clone: The same CDR3 can be traced to other DNA sequences in this sample. V usage is TRBV6-1 and J usage is TRBJ2-7; a weak D match, TRBD2 (5 bases). This CDR3 spans 14 amino acids. The ends were cut back, 5 bases at V and 7 bases at J, with 18 bases in the middle. Looked up from germline, CDR1 is MNHNS and CDR2 is SASEGT. The CDR3 region has the DNA TGTGCCAGCAGTCTGGACCGGGGTAGATGGGAGCAGTACTTC. Protein: CASSLDRGRWEQYF.

The chain combines TRBV28 with TRBJ1-2; TRBD1 agrees at 9 bases. The V and J ends lost 6 bases and 6 bases, in that order; junction bases with no gene match: 8. CDR1 is MDHEN and CDR2 is SYDVKM in the germline V gene. The CDR3 runs 14 residues. The CDR3 coding sequence is TGTGCCAGCAGCTCGGAACAGGGGGCTCATGGCTACACCTTC. It codes for CASSSEQGAHGYTF.

The chain recombines TRBV18 with TRBJ2-7; D possibly corresponds to TRBD1 (6 bases). Germline CDR1 reads KGHSH; CDR2 reads LQKENI. V was clipped by 3 bases and J by 0 bases, with 12 bases between them. There are 15 residues in the CDR3. The CDR3 coding sequence is TGTGCCAGCTCACCGGACCCACAGGGCTCCTACGAGCAGTACTTC. This sequence encodes CASSPDPQGSYEQYF.

The rearrangement uses TRBV10-3 and TRBJ2-7; tentative D call: TRBD2 (6 bases). Germline-derived CDR1 and CDR2 are ENHRY and SYGVKD. Trimming removed 8 bases from V and 2 bases from J, with 16 bases in between. The CDR3 has 14 residues. The CDR3 here is CAILRDSPPYEQYF. The CDR3, as DNA: TGTGCCATCTTAAGGGACTCCCCACCCTACGAGCAGTACTTC.

The rearrangement links TRBV7-3 to TRBJ2-7, with D perhaps TRBD1 (6 bases). V gave up 5 bases and J gave up 6 bases, with 14 bases separating them. Per germline, CDR1 SGHTA and CDR2 FQGTGA. The length of the CDR3 is 13 residues. CDR3 bases: TGTGCCAGCAGCCCCGGGACAATGCGCGAGCAGTACTTC. Protein product: CASSPGTMREQYF.